The 4 T cell receptor beta chains listed next were all sequenced from one sample in a study of shared clonotypes between healthy human individuals. Sequencing used immunoSEQ multiplex PCR; TCRdb keeps in-frame clones, though not all of them. The table includes millions of clones, more than 85% detected once. Input material: naive CD4+ T cells from PBMCs. As to subset: CD45RA+ positively selected. Receptor source: a man aged 18 to 30 in good health. Some clones in this sample may be carry-over from other donors' samples.

This clone was found once. The rearrangement links TRBV28 to TRBJ2-7; D is unresolved. Looked up from germline, CDR1 is MDHEN and CDR2 is SYDVKM. Trimming took 2 bases from V and 1 from J, leaving 12 bases between them. CDR3 length equals 15 residues. The CDR3 loop reads CASSLAAGHSYEQYF. The CDR3 DNA follows: TGTGCCAGCAGTTTAGCGGCAGGCCATTCCTACGAGCAGTACTTC.

The chain combines TRBV27 with TRBJ2-4, with D perhaps matching TRBD1 or TRBD2 (5 bases each). The CDR3 runs to 16 residues. CDR1 and CDR2 (germline): MNHEY, SMNVEV (reference sequence). The V end lost 5 bases, the J end lost 0 bases, and 14 bases lay between the germline ends. The chain's CDR3 is CASSPRDPLAKNIQYF. The DNA of the CDR3 is TGTGCCAGCAGTCCGAGGGACCCCCTAGCCAAAAACATTCAGTACTTC.

The chain links TRBV7-2 to TRBJ1-2; TRBD1 agrees at 9 bases. The CDR3 length is 16 residues. The junction had 7 bases not matched to a gene; V was cut back by 2 bases and J by 3 bases. The germline V gene has CDR1 SGHTA and CDR2 FQGNSA. CDR3 amino acids: CASSLPGTGPYYGYTF. Written as DNA, the CDR3 is TGTGCCAGCAGCTTACCCGGGACAGGGCCCTACTATGGCTACACCTTC.

As regards this clone: Other DNA sequences from this sample encode an identical CDR3 as well. V is TRBV7-8 and J is TRBJ2-5, with a possible D match to TRBD1 (5 bases). V was clipped by 2 bases and J by 4 bases, with 5 bases between them. The CDR3 covers 12 residues. Per germline, CDR1 SGHVS and CDR2 FQNEAQ. The DNA for the CDR3 is TGTGCCAGCAGCTTAAGGGGAGAGACCCAGTACTTC. Protein product: CASSLRGETQYF.